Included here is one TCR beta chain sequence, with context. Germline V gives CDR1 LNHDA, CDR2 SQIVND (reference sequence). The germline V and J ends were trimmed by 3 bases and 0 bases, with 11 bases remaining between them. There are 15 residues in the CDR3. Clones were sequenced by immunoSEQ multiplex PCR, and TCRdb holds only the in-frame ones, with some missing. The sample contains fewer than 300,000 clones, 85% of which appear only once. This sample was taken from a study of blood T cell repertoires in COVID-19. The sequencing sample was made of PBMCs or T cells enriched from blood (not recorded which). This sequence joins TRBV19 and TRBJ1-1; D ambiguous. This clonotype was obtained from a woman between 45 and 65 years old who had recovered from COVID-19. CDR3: CASSIRIQLNTEAFF. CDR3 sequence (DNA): TGTGCCAGTAGTATCAGGATTCAGTTGAACACTGAAGCTTTCTTT.